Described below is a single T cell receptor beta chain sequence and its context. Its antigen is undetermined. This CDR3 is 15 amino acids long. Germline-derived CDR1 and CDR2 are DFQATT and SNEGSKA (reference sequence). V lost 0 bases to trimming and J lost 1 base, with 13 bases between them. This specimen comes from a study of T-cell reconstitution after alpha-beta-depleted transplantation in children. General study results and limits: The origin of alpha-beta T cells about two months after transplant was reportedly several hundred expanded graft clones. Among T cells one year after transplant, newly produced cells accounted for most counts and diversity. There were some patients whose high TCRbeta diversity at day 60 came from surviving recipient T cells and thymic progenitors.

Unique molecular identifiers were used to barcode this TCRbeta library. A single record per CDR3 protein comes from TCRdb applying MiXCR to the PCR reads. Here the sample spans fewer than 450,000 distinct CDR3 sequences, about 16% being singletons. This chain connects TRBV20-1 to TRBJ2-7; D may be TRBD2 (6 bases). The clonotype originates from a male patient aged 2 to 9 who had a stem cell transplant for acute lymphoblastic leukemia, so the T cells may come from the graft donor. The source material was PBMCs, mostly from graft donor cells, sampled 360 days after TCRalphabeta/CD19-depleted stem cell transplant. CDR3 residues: CSARDLASVSYEQYF. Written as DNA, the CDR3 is TGCAGTGCTAGAGATCTTGCTAGCGTTTCCTACGAGCAGTACTTC.